The 28 T cell receptor beta chains in this list originate from one sample, sequenced in a study of T cells in localized non-small cell lung cancer (dated by TCRdb to about 2020). The library was obtained by the immunoSEQ multiplex PCR assay. In its TCRdb copy, this immuneACCESS table keeps in-frame sequences only and misses some clones. Where compared with another copy, unresolved V genes explain less than half of these, and the others have no known cause. This sample gives 850 to 950 clones in total; about 20% of them show up just once. The ten most abundant clones make up roughly a sixth of the sample. The source material was normal lung tissue next to the tumor, sampled before any cancer treatment. Receptors originate from a man between 40 and 70 years old with stage III lung adenocarcinoma.

DNA of the CDR3: TGTGCCAGCAGCCCCGGGGTGGTAGCGGGGGGGCGTGATACGCAGTATTTT. Amino acids: CASSPGVVAGGRDTQYF. The chain uses TRBV11-3 and TRBJ2-3, with 11 bases lining up with TRBD2. J gave up 6 bases and V 5 bases, and 13 bases lay outside the gene matches. This CDR3 comprises 17 residues. In germline, CDR1 is SGHNT, CDR2 YENEEA. Complete variable domain (other parts from reference TRBV11-3 and TRBJ2-3): EAGVVQSPRYKIIEKKQPVAFWCNPISGHNTLYWYLQNLGQGPELLIRYENEEAVDDSQLPKDRFSAERLKGVDSTLKIQPAELGDSAVYLCASSPGVVAGGRDTQYFGPGTRLTVL.

The J gene is TRBJ2-1, the V gene TRBV11-3; 7 positions agree with TRBD2. Germline-derived CDR1 and CDR2 are SGHNT and YENEEA. V lost 5 bases and J lost 6; bases outside the gene matches: 13. This CDR3 is built from 16 residues. Written as DNA, the CDR3 is TGTGCCAGCAGCCCCCCGAGGGCGCGGGGGACCAATGAGCAGTTCTTC. Translating gives CASSPPRARGTNEQFF.

This clone is labeled large (0.1 to 1%). V is TRBV6-1 and J is TRBJ1-2; unclear D gene. Germline assignment: CDR1 MNHNS and CDR2 SASEGT. Trimming removed 1 base from V and 8 bases from J, with 17 bases in between. This CDR3 is 15 amino acids long. CDR3 sequence reads: CASSEDVGSLDGYTF. CDR3 nucleotides: TGTGCCAGCAGTGAAGACGTAGGGAGCCTCGACGGCTACACCTTC.

In its sample, this clone is medium-sized. The chain recombines TRBV6-8 with TRBJ2-2; TRBD2 aligns across 10 bases. The V gene's germline CDR1 is MNHGY and CDR2 SAAAGT. The CDR3 loop spans 14 amino acids. J lost 1 base, V lost 10 bases, and 3 bases had no gene match. The CDR3 sequence: CAIRLAGNTGELFF. In nucleotides, the CDR3 is TGTGCCATCAGACTAGCGGGGAACACCGGGGAGCTGTTTTTT.

In its sample, this clone is medium-sized. J is TRBJ2-7 and V is TRBV6-8; possibly TRBD1 or TRBD2 for D (5 bases each). Trimming cost V 0 bases and J 9 bases, with 18 bases left between them. The CDR3 has 15 amino acids. Germline assignment: CDR1 MNHGY and CDR2 SAAAGT. DNA for the CDR3: TGTGCCAGCAGTTACTCTTGGGACGGAACTCGTTGGCAGTACTTC. Translated: CASSYSWDGTRWQYF.

This chain uses TRBV9 with TRBJ2-3, with D possibly matching TRBD2 (6 bases). V was pared by 8 bases and J by 1 base, with 11 bases between. Germline V gene lookup returns CDR1 SGDLS and CDR2 YYNGEE. The CDR3 runs 13 residues. The CDR3 DNA is TGTGCCAGGGGGGGACCGGGCACAGATACGCAGTATTTT. Translated: CARGGPGTDTQYF.

This chain uses TRBV19 with TRBJ1-1; the D is unclear. This CDR3 has 14 amino acids. Trimming shortened V by 5 bases and J by 1 base, and 11 bases separated the two germline ends. The germline V gene has CDR1 LNHDA and CDR2 SQIVND (reference sequence). The CDR3 DNA follows: TGTGCCAGTAGTTTCCCCACAGAGAACACTGAAGCTTTCTTT. It translates to CASSFPTENTEAFF.

This clone came up a few times. This chain links TRBV23-1 with TRBJ2-7; TRBD1 matches at 8 bases. TRBV23-1 is classed as an ORF, of uncertain function. V lost 6 bases and J lost 5; bases outside the gene matches: 6. This CDR3 is built from 13 residues. CDR3 loop: CASRFGQGNEQYF. The CDR3 nucleotides read TGCGCCAGCAGATTTGGACAGGGCAACGAGCAGTACTTC.

This clone has more than one count but fewer than ten. This chain joins TRBV5-1 and TRBJ2-1, with 8 bases that match TRBD1. The CDR3 length is 15 residues. V gave up 4 bases and J gave up 2 bases; unmatched junction bases: 5. Germline CDR1 SGHRS, CDR2 YFSETQ. The CDR3 sequence is CASSPGQGTYNEQFF. The CDR3 region has the DNA TGCGCCAGCAGCCCCGGACAGGGAACCTACAATGAGCAGTTCTTC.

The chain joins TRBV11-3 to TRBJ1-4; no firm D call. Germline lookup yields CDR1 SGHNT and CDR2 YENEEA. This CDR3 has 14 residues. V was cut by 3 bases and J by 8 bases, with 13 bases left in between. CDR3 in DNA: TGTGCCAGCAGCTTGTCGGGAAGGTACGAAAAACTGTTTTTT. As protein: CASSLSGRYEKLFF.

This clone was observed a few times. The genes are TRBV6-8 and TRBJ1-1, with D perhaps matching TRBD1 (6 bases). This CDR3 contains 12 residues. The V gene's germline CDR1 is MNHGY and CDR2 SAAAGT. V dropped 10 bases and J dropped 4 bases, with 13 bases sitting between them. The CDR3 DNA sequence: TGTGCCACCACCAGAGGGGGCACTGAAGCTTTCTTT. Translation gives CATTRGGTEAFF.

This clone was counted only a few times. The chain joins TRBV11-3 to TRBJ1-5, with D perhaps TRBD1 (6 bases). The CDR3 sequence is 16 residues long. V was trimmed by 4 bases and J by 1 base, leaving 14 bases between them. Per the germline V gene, CDR1 is SGHNT and CDR2 is YENEEA. The CDR3 spells CASSSIRGGSNQPQHF. In DNA form, the CDR3 reads TGTGCCAGCAGCTCGATTAGGGGGGGGAGCAATCAGCCCCAGCATTTT.

This clone came up a few times. In nucleotides, the CDR3 is TGTGCCAGACCCGGTGCCACCTCTGGAAACACCATATATTTT. Translated, it gives CARPGATSGNTIYF. The rearrangement links TRBV28 to TRBJ1-3, with D unresolved. CDR1 and CDR2 from the germline V gene are MDHEN and SYDVKM. Deletions cut 9 bases from V and 0 bases from J, with 12 bases between. There are 14 residues in the CDR3.

The rearrangement joins TRBV19 to TRBJ2-7; a weak D match, TRBD1 (6 bases). The CDR3 length is 13 residues. Trimming took off 7 bases at V and 4 bases at J, with 14 bases between the two ends. Germline values: CDR1 LNHDA, CDR2 SQIVND (reference sequence). The chain's CDR3 is CASTPGQFYEQYF. For the CDR3, the DNA is TGTGCCAGTACCCCGGGACAATTTTACGAGCAGTACTTC.

V usage is TRBV30 and J usage is TRBJ1-2; 8 nucleotides agree with TRBD1. Germline-derived CDR1 and CDR2 are GTSNPN and SVGIG (reference sequence). Trimming took 1 base from V and 6 from J; bases not matched to a gene: 1. CDR3 length: 12 residues. The CDR3, as DNA: TGTGCCTGGAGTGGGACAGGGAATGGCTACACCTTC. Protein: CAWSGTGNGYTF. Full variable domain (missing parts from reference TRBV30 and TRBJ1-2): SQTIHQWPATLVQPVGSPLSLECTVEGTSNPNLYWYRQAAGRGLQLLFYSVGIGQISSEVPQNLSASRPQDRQFILSSKKLLLSDSGFYLCAWSGTGNGYTFGSGTRLTVV.

This clone was counted between two and nine times. The J gene is TRBJ2-5, the V gene TRBV15; D gene unclear. CDR3 size: 18 residues. Germline CDR1 is LNHNV and CDR2 is YYDKDF (reference sequence). V was cut by 3 bases and J by 5 bases, with 25 bases left in between. CDR3 in amino acids: CATSSPTQESANGETQYF. Here the CDR3 DNA reads TGTGCCACCAGCAGCCCTACACAAGAATCGGCCAACGGGGAGACCCAGTACTTC.

By frequency in the sample, this clone is large. The V and J genes are TRBV9 and TRBJ2-1; 13 nucleotides align to TRBD2. J was trimmed by 2 bases and V by 2 bases; bases with no gene match: 1. Looked up from germline, CDR1 is SGDLS and CDR2 is YYNGEE. This CDR3 contains 16 residues. The CDR3 DNA reads TGTGCCAGCAGCGTGGGACTAGCGGGGACCTACAATGAGCAGTTCTTC. Its translation is CASSVGLAGTYNEQFF.

The genes are TRBV15 and TRBJ1-1; maybe TRBD1 (6 bases). The germline gives CDR1 LNHNV, CDR2 YYDKDF (reference sequence). The CDR3 extends over 15 amino acids. Trimming removed 0 bases from V and 4 bases from J, with 12 bases in between. Written as DNA, the CDR3 is TGTGCCACCAGCAGAGATGAGCCAGGGGCCACTGAAGCTTTCTTT. Protein product: CATSRDEPGATEAFF.

This clone has only a few counts. This rearrangement joins TRBV28 to TRBJ2-7; no clear D gene. Germline V CDR1 and CDR2: MDHEN, SYDVKM. V lost 5 bases and J 5 bases, leaving 10 bases between the germline ends. CDR3 length: 12 amino acids. CDR3 loop: CASSPPGHEQYF. The CDR3 DNA is TGTGCCAGCAGTCCCCCGGGCCACGAGCAGTACTTC. The full variable domain, completed using reference TRBV28 and TRBJ2-7, is DVKVTQSSRYLVKRTGEKVFLECVQDMDHENMFWYRQDPGLGLRLIYFSYDVKMKEKGDIPEGYSVSREKKERFSLILESASTNQTSMYLCASSPPGHEQYFGPGTRLTVT.

The chain employs TRBV11-3 and TRBJ2-2, with a possible D match to TRBD1 (6 bases). Germline-derived CDR1 and CDR2 are SGHNT and YENEEA. Trimming stripped 3 bases from V and 4 bases from J, with 12 bases between. This CDR3 is 15 amino acids long. CDR3 sequence: CASSFLQGPTGELFF. CDR3 coding DNA: TGTGCCAGCAGCTTCTTGCAGGGGCCCACCGGGGAGCTGTTTTTT.

By sample fraction, this clone is large. The chain employs TRBV11-3 and TRBJ2-4; 9 bases align to TRBD2. Trimming took 5 bases from V and 5 from J; bases not matched to a gene: 7. The CDR3 has 15 amino acids. In germline, CDR1 is SGHNT, CDR2 YENEEA. The CDR3 sequence: CASSQEAGGQNIQYF. The DNA of the CDR3 is TGTGCCAGCAGCCAGGAGGCGGGGGGGCAAAACATTCAGTACTTC.

Sample share makes this clone medium-sized. CDR3 region: CASSLDWTLVGTEAFF. CDR3 in DNA: TGTGCCAGCAGTCTGGATTGGACCCTAGTAGGAACTGAAGCTTTCTTT. The chain links TRBV11-3 to TRBJ1-1, with D unclear. The ends were cut back, 6 bases at V and 5 bases at J, with 22 bases in the middle. This CDR3 has 16 residues. Germline-derived CDR1 and CDR2 are SGHNT and YENEEA.

This clone was seen more than once but under ten times. The rearrangement links TRBV11-3 to TRBJ2-7; 7 bases agree with TRBD1. This CDR3 has 15 amino acids. Germline assignment: CDR1 SGHNT and CDR2 YENEEA. V gave up 4 bases and J gave up 2 bases; unmatched junction bases: 8. In DNA, the CDR3 is TGTGCCAGCAGCTCAACAGGGGCAGTGACCTACGAGCAGTACTTC. Protein product: CASSSTGAVTYEQYF.

This clone was recorded a few times. The chain employs TRBV4-1 and TRBJ1-5; D possibly corresponds to TRBD1 (5 bases). This CDR3 contains 16 residues. Looked up from germline, CDR1 is MGHRA and CDR2 is YSYEKL. Trimming pared 4 bases from V and 5 bases from J, leaving 18 bases between. The CDR3: CASSRGRVGTDQPQHF. CDR3 nucleotides: TGCGCCAGCAGCCGGGGAAGGGTGGGGACTGATCAGCCCCAGCATTTT.

This chain uses TRBV19 with TRBJ2-1; D remains unclear. From germline, CDR1 is LNHDA and CDR2 SQIVND (reference sequence). This CDR3 has 13 amino acids. V was shortened by 3 bases and J by 8 bases, with 11 bases between the two germline ends. The CDR3 DNA is TGTGCCAGTAGTATTAAAGGGTATCATGAGCAGTTCTTC. The encoded protein is CASSIKGYHEQFF.

This clone has only a few counts. The rearrangement joins TRBV11-3 to TRBJ2-7; tentative D call: TRBD2 (7 bases). This CDR3 is built from 15 residues. CDR1 and CDR2 from the germline V gene are SGHNT and YENEEA. Trimming pared 7 bases from V and 4 bases from J, leaving 20 bases between. The CDR3 sequence: CASTGGGPRLYEQYF. The CDR3 DNA follows: TGTGCCAGCACCGGCGGGGGCCCGAGATTATACGAGCAGTACTTC.

The table lists this clone with a few counts. V is TRBV11-3 and J is TRBJ2-7; perhaps TRBD1 as D (5 bases). Germline CDR1 SGHNT, CDR2 YENEEA. The CDR3 is 15 residues long. V was pared by 3 bases and J by 6 bases, with 18 bases between. CDR3 amino acids: CASSLDFREVGEQYF. Here the CDR3 DNA reads TGTGCCAGCAGCTTGGATTTCAGGGAAGTCGGCGAGCAGTACTTC.

This clone appeared a few times. The chain carries TRBV11-3 and TRBJ2-5, with TRBD1 matching over 7 bases. The CDR3 is 14 amino acids. J was trimmed by 2 bases and V by 5 bases; bases with no gene match: 5. The germline gives CDR1 SGHNT, CDR2 YENEEA. CDR3 DNA sequence: TGTGCCAGCAGCCGGGACAGCACACAAGAGACCCAGTACTTC. It encodes CASSRDSTQETQYF.